The 13 T cell receptor beta chains presented below share a single source sample, sequenced in a study of molecular identifiers for immune sequencing clone quantification. Each CDR3 protein is one row after TCRdb ran MiXCR on the PCR reads. The table lists 300,000 to 400,000 distinct CDR3 sequences, 24% of them singletons. Sequencing was carried out using naive CD8+ T cells from blood, with Jurkat cell RNA spiked in. Subset: FACS-sorted CD8+CD4-CCR7+CD45RA+ naive T cells. The source is a human donor in good health. Some libraries in this study had Jurkat cell RNA spiked in.

The rearrangement links TRBV12-3 or TRBV12-4 to TRBJ2-1; D is unresolved. The CDR3 totals 12 residues. V lost 3 bases and J lost 6, with 6 bases in between. The CDR3, as DNA: TGTGCCAGCAGTTTCGTGCGCAATGAGCAGTTCTTC. Its protein is CASSFVRNEQFF.

This chain uses TRBV11-2 with TRBJ2-6; tentative D call: TRBD1 (5 bases). CDR1 and CDR2 from the germline V gene are SGHAT and FQNNGV. V lost 5 bases to trimming and J lost 3 bases, with 11 bases between them. This CDR3 contains 15 residues. CDR3 DNA sequence: TGTGCCAGCAGCCATGACAGTCGTGGGGCCAACGTCCTGACTTTC. Protein: CASSHDSRGANVLTF.

The chain is built from TRBV11-2 and TRBJ1-1, with a tentative D call TRBD1 (5 bases). This CDR3 has 16 residues. In germline, CDR1 is SGHAT, CDR2 FQNNGV. The V and J ends lost 1 base and 2 bases respectively, with 14 bases between them. The CDR3 loop reads CASSLAGGLTNTEAFF. CDR3 DNA: TGTGCCAGCAGCTTAGCGGGGGGTTTGACCAACACTGAAGCTTTCTTT.

This clonotype showed up just a few times. The chain carries TRBV5-4 and TRBJ2-1; D is perhaps TRBD1 or TRBD2 (7 bases each). The CDR3 spans 21 residues. The V end lost 5 bases, the J end lost 2 bases, and 32 bases lay between the germline ends. CDR1 and CDR2 (germline): SGHNT, YYREEE (reference sequence). CDR3 sequence reads: CASSDETGYGGSAIPYNEQFF. CDR3 nucleotide sequence: TGTGCCAGCAGTGACGAGACAGGGTACGGCGGGAGTGCTATCCCCTACAATGAGCAGTTCTTC.

This clonotype was seen a handful of times. The chain links TRBV19 to TRBJ1-5; possibly TRBD1 for D (6 bases). This CDR3 has 16 residues. The germline V gene encodes CDR1 LNHDA and CDR2 SQIVND (reference sequence). With 4 bases removed from V and 3 bases from J, the gap between germline ends came to 16 bases. CDR3 sequence reads: CASSTGHGLDNQPQHF. CDR3 coding DNA: TGTGCCAGTAGTACGGGACACGGCCTCGACAATCAGCCCCAGCATTTT.

On this clonotype itself: The conserved phenylalanine or tryptophan is not found at the CDR3 terminus, so this likely reflects a read error. This CDR3 reads CASSYSIATVTEAFL. The CDR3 DNA reads TGTGCCAGCAGTTACTCGATAGCTACGGTCACTGAAGCTTTCCTT. The chain joins TRBV6-6 to TRBJ1-1; D is ambiguous. Germline CDR1 MNHNY, CDR2 SVGAGI (reference sequence). This CDR3 region has 15 residues. V dropped 0 bases and J dropped 4 bases, with 12 bases sitting between them.

Only a few counts were recorded for this clonotype. The CDR3: CASSHGGPWPGELFF. CDR3 nucleotides: TGTGCCAGCTCCCACGGCGGGCCCTGGCCCGGGGAGCTGTTTTTT. This chain joins TRBV27 and TRBJ2-2; perhaps TRBD2 as D (5 bases). V was pared by 8 bases and J by 6 bases, with 19 bases between. Germline V gene data show CDR1 as MNHEY and CDR2 as SMNVEV (reference sequence). The CDR3 runs to 15 residues.

This clonotype showed up just once. A much larger clone sits a single nucleotide away, making a read error possible. The V call is TRBV7-9, the J call TRBJ1-2; 8 nucleotides line up with TRBD1. The CDR3 has 15 residues. CDR1 and CDR2 (germline): SEHNR, FQNEAQ (reference sequence). CDR3 region: CASSTPSDRANGYSF. The CDR3 DNA reads as TGTGCCAGCAGCACACCTTCGGACAGGGCCAATGGCTACAGCTTC.

This clonotype was detected ten times or more. The V call is TRBV28, the J call TRBJ1-1, with D perhaps TRBD1 (5 bases). CDR3 length: 13 residues. Germline lookup yields CDR1 MDHEN and CDR2 SYDVKM. Trimming stripped 7 bases from V and 0 bases from J, with 9 bases between. The chain's CDR3 is CASIDRLNTEAFF. DNA of the CDR3: TGTGCCAGCATCGACAGATTGAACACTGAAGCTTTCTTT.

This clonotype has a single count. This may come from a read error, since a much larger clone is one base off. The chain couples TRBV9 to TRBJ2-7; 13 nucleotides agree with TRBD2. CDR1 is SGDLS, CDR2 YYNGEE, per germline. This CDR3 contains 16 residues. This chain's CDR3 is CASSPGLAGPSYEHYF. The CDR3 bases are TGTGCCAGCAGCCCGGGACTAGCGGGGCCCTCCTACGAGCATTACTTC.

This rearrangement joins TRBV6-2 or TRBV6-3 to TRBJ2-3; 8 nucleotides agree with TRBD1. This CDR3 spans 15 amino acids. V was clipped by 0 bases and J by 8 bases; unmatched bases: 7. Germline values: CDR1 MNHEY, CDR2 SVGEGT. The CDR3 DNA is TGTGCCAGCAGTTACTCGCAGGGGGCTAAAGCTACGCAGTATTTT. Protein: CASSYSQGAKATQYF.

The V and J genes are TRBV12-3 or TRBV12-4 and TRBJ2-1; 8 bases match TRBD2. The length of the CDR3 is 15 residues. Trimming at V came to 4 bases and at J to 7 bases, leaving 9 bases not matched to a gene. The CDR3 coding sequence is TGTGCCAGCAGTTACGGGGGGGACCTCAAGAATGAGCAGTTCTTC. Its protein product is CASSYGGDLKNEQFF.

The V call is TRBV11-2, the J call TRBJ2-3; 9 bases align to TRBD2. After removal of 1 base from V and 2 bases from J, the junction contained 7 bases not matched to a gene. The CDR3 covers 17 residues. Germline CDR1 is SGHAT and CDR2 is FQNNGV. In DNA form, the CDR3 reads TGTGCCAGCAGCTTAGGGGTAGCGGGGGCGTACACAGATACGCAGTATTTT. Protein sequence: CASSLGVAGAYTDTQYF. Combining the CDR3 with reference TRBV11-2 and TRBJ2-3 gives the whole variable domain EAGVAQSPRYKIIEKRQSVAFWCNPISGHATLYWYQQILGQGPKLLIQFQNNGVVDDSQLPKDRFSAERLKGVDSTLKIQPAKLEDSAVYLCASSLGVAGAYTDTQYFGPGTRLTVL.